Listed below are T cell receptor beta chains from one sample, sequenced in a study of blood T cells in healthy people across ages. TCRdb processed the 5' RACE reads anew with MiXCR; each CDR3 protein has one entry. The data hold about 1,800,000 distinct CDR3 sequences, with 25% to 30% observed a single time. Sample: blood. The source of these receptors is a young woman in good health. Each CDR3 is given with its conserved first and last residue.

>TRBJ2-6|TRBV5-5|15
CASSLVVTGANVLTF
>TRBJ1-2|TRBV27|14
CASSARQDRYGYTF
>TRBJ2-1|TRBV7-2|15
CASSLRGQAVNEQFF
>TRBJ2-1|TRBV2|15
CASSVGGGMYNEQFF
>TRBJ2-7|TRBV5-1|15
CASSAGGTGPYEQYF
>TRBJ2-7|TRBV4-3|16
CASSQEEEGGCYEQYF
>TRBJ2-4|TRBV20-1|17
CSAQPSGGAWAKNIQYF
>TRBJ2-7|TRBV27|16
CASSRPTVAGMYGQYF
>TRBJ2-1|TRBV6-2/TRBV6-3|15
CASSYRTMDYNEQFF
>TRBJ1-5|TRBV2|14
CASRSDYSNQPQHF
>TRBJ2-5|TRBV20-1|15
CSAKIGAGVSETQYF
>TRBJ1-5|TRBV28|14
CAGSLGRSNQPQHF
>TRBJ2-2|TRBV7-2|14
CASSPPPKGGELFF
>TRBJ1-1|TRBV6-5|16
CASSRSPGQGVPEAFF
>TRBJ1-2|TRBV11-2|12
CASSFVEYGYTF
>NA|TRBV7-9|15
CASSLLLDREETQYF
>TRBJ2-3|TRBV7-7|12
CASSLTTWTQYF
>TRBJ1-6|TRBV7-2|14
CASTTGYVNSPLHF
>TRBJ1-5|TRBV12-5|13
CASGLEANQPQHF
>TRBJ1-1|TRBV29-1|14
CSVEGVGRGTEAFF
>TRBJ1-2|TRBV5-4|14
CASSQGSTGYGYTF
>TRBJ1-6|TRBV7-8|14
CASSWTGGNSPLHF